The 3 T cell receptor beta chains below were found in one sample sequenced in a study of blood T cell repertoires in COVID-19. Sequencing was performed with immunoSEQ multiplex PCR; in TCRdb, only in-frame clones are kept and a portion is missing. The table records about 220,000 clones, 80% to 90% of them present only once. The sample comprised peripheral blood. Receptors were obtained from a man aged 30 to 45 with active or convalescent COVID-19.

This chain joins TRBV9 and TRBJ2-2; 11 bases map to TRBD2. With V trimmed by 0 bases and J by 6 bases, 4 bases remained unmatched. Germline-derived CDR1 and CDR2 are SGDLS and YYNGEE. This CDR3 region has 16 residues. This CDR3 is CASSVGLAGPAGELFF. CDR3 DNA: TGTGCCAGCAGCGTAGGACTAGCGGGGCCCGCCGGGGAGCTGTTTTTT.

For the CDR3, the DNA is TGCGCCAGCAGGGACCCCGGAGGCGGTGAGCAGTTCTTC. As protein: CASRDPGGGEQFF. The rearrangement links TRBV5-1 to TRBJ2-1, with D possibly being TRBD2 (5 bases). This CDR3 contains 13 residues. Germline V gives CDR1 SGHRS, CDR2 YFSETQ. Deletions cut 5 bases from V and 9 bases from J, with 15 bases between.

The DNA of the CDR3 is TGCGCCAGCACCGAGCAGAGAGGCTACAATGAGCAGTTCTTC. This translates into CASTEQRGYNEQFF. This chain joins TRBV5-1 and TRBJ2-1; no definite D call. V lost 6 bases to trimming and J lost 3 bases, with 13 bases between them. The CDR3 totals 14 residues. CDR1 SGHRS and CDR2 YFSETQ come from the germline V gene.